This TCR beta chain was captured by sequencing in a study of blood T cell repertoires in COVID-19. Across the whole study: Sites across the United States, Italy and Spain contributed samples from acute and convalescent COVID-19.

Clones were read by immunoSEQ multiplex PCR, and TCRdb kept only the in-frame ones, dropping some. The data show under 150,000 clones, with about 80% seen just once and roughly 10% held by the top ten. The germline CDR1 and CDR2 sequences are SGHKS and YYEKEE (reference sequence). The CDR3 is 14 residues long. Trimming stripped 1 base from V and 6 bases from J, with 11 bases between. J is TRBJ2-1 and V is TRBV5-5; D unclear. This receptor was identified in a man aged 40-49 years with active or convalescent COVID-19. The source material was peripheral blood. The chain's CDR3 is CASSLFESGNEQFF. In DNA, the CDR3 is TGTGCCAGCAGCTTGTTCGAGTCGGGCAATGAGCAGTTCTTC.